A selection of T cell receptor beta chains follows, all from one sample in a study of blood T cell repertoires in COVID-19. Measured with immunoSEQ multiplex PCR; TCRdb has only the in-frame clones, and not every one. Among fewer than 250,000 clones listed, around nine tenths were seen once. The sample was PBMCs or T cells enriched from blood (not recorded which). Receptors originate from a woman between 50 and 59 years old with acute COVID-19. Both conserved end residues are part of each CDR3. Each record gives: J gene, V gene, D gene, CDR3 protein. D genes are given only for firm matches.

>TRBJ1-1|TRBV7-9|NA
CASSLGQENTEAFF
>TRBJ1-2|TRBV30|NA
CAWSVGGGYTF
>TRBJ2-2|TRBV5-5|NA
CASLGAENTGELFF
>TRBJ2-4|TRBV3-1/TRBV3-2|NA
CASSQDWEAKNIQYF
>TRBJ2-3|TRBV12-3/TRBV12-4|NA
CASTPGADTQYF
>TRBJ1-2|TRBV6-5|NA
CASSYEADGYTF
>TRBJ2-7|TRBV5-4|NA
CASSREQGRVTYEQYF
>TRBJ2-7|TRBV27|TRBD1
CASSLGQGAYEQYF
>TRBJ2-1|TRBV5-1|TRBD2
CASSVGLAGYNEQFF
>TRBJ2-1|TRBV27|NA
CASSFSHYNEQFF
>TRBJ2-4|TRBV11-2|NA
CASSLSQGRAKNIQYF
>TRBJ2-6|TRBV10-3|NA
CAISEEGTFLTF
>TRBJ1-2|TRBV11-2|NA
CASSLESATRYGYTF
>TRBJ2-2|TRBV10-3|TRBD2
CAISDGLAGEIGELFF
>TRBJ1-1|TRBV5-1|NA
CASSLGPGSTEAFF
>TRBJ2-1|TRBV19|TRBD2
CASTLAVSSYNEQFF
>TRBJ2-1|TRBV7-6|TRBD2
CASSLGGLASSYNEQFF
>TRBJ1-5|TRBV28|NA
CASSSPGSFNQPQHF
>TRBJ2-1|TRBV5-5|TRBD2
CASSSTSGRADEQFF
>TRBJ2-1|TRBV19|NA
CASAFGGAYNEQFF
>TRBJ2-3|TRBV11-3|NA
CASSRGGVSDTQYF
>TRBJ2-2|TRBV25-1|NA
CASSELNTGELFF
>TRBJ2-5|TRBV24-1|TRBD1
CATSDPGQQETQYF
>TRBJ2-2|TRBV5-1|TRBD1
CASSLGRTGSTGELFF
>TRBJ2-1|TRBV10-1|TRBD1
CASTRAGDRGDNEQFF
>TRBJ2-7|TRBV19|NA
CASSNSYEQYF